These T cell receptor beta chains were read from a single sample in a study of cytomegalovirus exposure and HLA in healthy donors. Libraries were prepared by immunoSEQ multiplex PCR; TCRdb keeps only in-frame clonotypes and omits some of them. This repertoire shows over 110,000 clones, 70% to 80% found once; its top ten account for 2.5% to 3.5%. The source material was PBMCs. The receptors stem from a female donor in good health and CMV-seronegative. Both conserved end residues are part of each CDR3. The D gene is left open where the match is weak. The size field is filled for only some rows; it gives once, few, many or a size class.

d_gene: NA
j_gene: TRBJ1-5
v_gene: TRBV19
abundance: NA
CDR3aa: CASSIQASNQPQHF
CDR3nt: TGTGCCAGTAGTATTCAGGCGAGCAATCAGCCCCAGCATTTT

d_gene: TRBD1
j_gene: TRBJ2-7
v_gene: TRBV2
abundance: NA
CDR3aa: CASSRDRDYEQYF
CDR3nt: TGTGCCAGCAGCCGGGACAGGGACTACGAGCAGTACTTC

d_gene: TRBD2
j_gene: TRBJ2-7
v_gene: TRBV11-2
abundance: once
CDR3aa: CASSPREGYEQYF
CDR3nt: TGTGCCAGCAGCCCCCGGGAGGGGTACGAGCAGTACTTC

d_gene: TRBD1
j_gene: TRBJ2-7
v_gene: TRBV5-6
abundance: once
CDR3aa: CASSSGTGVAYEQYF
CDR3nt: TGTGCCAGCAGTTCCGGGACAGGGGTTGCCTACGAGCAGTACTTC

d_gene: NA
j_gene: TRBJ1-6
v_gene: TRBV6-6
abundance: NA
CDR3aa: CASSYYRDKDSPLHF
CDR3nt: TGTGCCAGCAGTTACTACCGGGACAAGGATTCACCCCTCCACTTT

d_gene: NA
j_gene: TRBJ2-3
v_gene: TRBV9
abundance: NA
CDR3aa: CASSVGVVLTDTQYF
CDR3nt: TGTGCCAGCAGCGTAGGCGTGGTCCTCACAGATACGCAGTATTTT

d_gene: NA
j_gene: TRBJ2-7
v_gene: TRBV7-2
abundance: NA
CDR3aa: CASSPDRASYEQYF
CDR3nt: TGTGCCAGCAGCCCCGACAGAGCCTCCTACGAGCAGTACTTC

d_gene: TRBD2
j_gene: TRBJ2-1
v_gene: TRBV6-5
abundance: NA
CDR3aa: CATFPGGFRYNEQFF
CDR3nt: TGTGCCACGTTTCCGGGAGGGTTTCGATACAATGAGCAGTTCTTC

d_gene: TRBD1
j_gene: TRBJ1-2
v_gene: TRBV6-6
abundance: NA
CDR3aa: CASSRNRDRSNYGYTF
CDR3nt: TGTGCCAGCAGTCGAAACCGGGACAGGTCAAACTATGGCTACACCTTC

d_gene: NA
j_gene: TRBJ2-5
v_gene: TRBV19
abundance: NA
CDR3aa: CASAGRLGETQETQYF
CDR3nt: TGTGCCAGTGCGGGGCGGCTAGGGGAGACCCAAGAGACCCAGTACTTC

d_gene: TRBD1
j_gene: TRBJ1-5
v_gene: TRBV19
abundance: once
CDR3aa: CASSGTGNQPQHF
CDR3nt: TGTGCCAGTAGTGGGACAGGGAATCAGCCCCAGCATTTT

d_gene: NA
j_gene: TRBJ2-1
v_gene: TRBV2
abundance: NA
CDR3aa: CASSDRGVEQFF
CDR3nt: TGTGCCAGCAGTGATCGGGGTGTTGAGCAGTTCTTC

d_gene: NA
j_gene: TRBJ2-2
v_gene: TRBV5-1
abundance: NA
CDR3aa: CASSLGSVTGELFF
CDR3nt: TGCGCCAGCAGCTTGGGCAGCGTCACCGGGGAGCTGTTTTTT